The 13 T cell receptor beta chains reported below all come from one sample, sequenced in a study of cytomegalovirus exposure and HLA in healthy donors. The PCR used 60 Vbeta and 13 Jbeta primers. The repertoire was sequenced with immunoSEQ multiplex PCR; TCRdb's copy has only in-frame clones and lacks some. The table records almost 200,000 clones, about 80% of them present only once. Sequenced sample: PBMCs. These receptors came from a woman in her 30s in good health and CMV-seropositive.

This clone was counted a single time. The chain uses TRBV7-8 and TRBJ2-7; possible D gene TRBD1, 6 bases. Trimming removed 5 bases at V and 2 bases at J, with 13 bases between. CDR1 SGHVS and CDR2 FQNEAQ come from the germline V gene. CDR3 length equals 14 residues. In nucleotides, the CDR3 is TGTGCCAGCAGCACTCGGGACACTGCCTACGAGCAGTACTTC. Translating it yields CASSTRDTAYEQYF.

This clone was seen just once. The gene calls are TRBV5-1 and TRBJ2-7, with 9 bases lining up with TRBD1. V shed 5 bases and J 9 bases; nucleotides not matched to a gene: 12. The CDR3 loop spans 14 amino acids. Germline CDR1 is SGHRS and CDR2 is YFSETQ. CDR3 sequence reads: CASSIGTGKVLQYF. CDR3 in DNA: TGCGCCAGCAGTATCGGGACAGGGAAAGTTCTGCAGTACTTC.

The CDR3 protein is CAISGITGTYEQYF. CDR3 in DNA: TGTGCCATCAGTGGAATAACAGGGACCTACGAGCAGTACTTC. The genes are TRBV10-3 and TRBJ2-7, with D maybe TRBD1 (6 bases). In germline, CDR1 is ENHRY, CDR2 SYGVKD. This CDR3 comprises 14 residues. The ends were cut back, 4 bases at V and 2 bases at J, with 12 bases in the middle.

The chain couples TRBV5-6 to TRBJ2-5; D is possibly TRBD2 (6 bases). This CDR3 has 14 residues. Germline CDR1 reads SGHDT; CDR2 reads YYEEEE. Trimming cost V 1 base and J 2 bases, with 9 bases left between them. The CDR3 coding sequence is TGTGCCAGCAGCTTGAACCTAGCGCAAGAGACCCAGTACTTC. Translating it yields CASSLNLAQETQYF.

The chain recombines TRBV5-1 with TRBJ2-3; D unresolved. The V end was cut by 0 bases, the J end by 0 bases, with 14 bases between. This CDR3 spans 17 amino acids. CDR1 is SGHRS and CDR2 is YFSETQ in the germline V gene. The DNA for the CDR3 is TGCGCCAGCAGCTTGGTGGTAGCAGCGATTAGCACAGATACGCAGTATTTT. It is translated as CASSLVVAAISTDTQYF.

V is TRBV11-3 and J is TRBJ2-5; 8 positions match TRBD1. The CDR3 has 17 residues. CDR1 SGHNT and CDR2 YENEEA come from the germline V gene. Trimming removed 2 bases from V and 0 bases from J; junction bases left unmatched: 8. CDR3: CASSLSITGGYQETQYF. CDR3 coding DNA: TGTGCCAGCAGCTTAAGTATCACAGGGGGGTACCAAGAGACCCAGTACTTC.

CDR3 protein: CSVESKVETAGYTF. The CDR3 region has the DNA TGCAGCGTTGAAAGCAAGGTAGAAACAGCTGGCTACACCTTC. This chain uses TRBV29-1 with TRBJ1-2, with D unresolved. Trimming shortened V by 2 bases and J by 7 bases, and 17 bases separated the two germline ends. Germline CDR1 SQVTM, CDR2 ANQGSEA. This CDR3 has 14 residues. The full variable domain, with the rest looked up from reference TRBV29-1 and TRBJ1-2, is SAVISQKPSRDICQRGTSLTIQCQVDSQVTMMFWYRQQPGQSLTLIATANQGSEATYESGFVIDKFPISRPNLTFSTLTVSNMSPEDSSIYLCSVESKVETAGYTFGSGTRLTVV.

The chain's CDR3 is CASSQDQTSGGTLQETQYF. CDR3 bases: TGCGCCAGCAGCCAAGATCAGACTAGCGGGGGGACTCTCCAAGAGACCCAGTACTTC. The chain combines TRBV4-1 with TRBJ2-5; 13 positions agree with TRBD2. Unmatched junction bases numbered 8, after V lost 0 bases and J lost 1 base. Germline loops: CDR1 MGHRA, CDR2 YSYEKL. The CDR3 is 19 residues long.

The chain couples TRBV19 to TRBJ1-1, with a weak D call TRBD1 (6 bases). The CDR3 runs to 13 residues. Germline CDR1 and CDR2: LNHDA and SQIVND (reference sequence). V lost 4 bases and J lost 1, with 7 bases in between. As DNA, the CDR3 is TGTGCCAGTAGTACGGGACAGAACACTGAAGCTTTCTTT. Translating gives CASSTGQNTEAFF.

This chain connects TRBV4-1 to TRBJ2-7; TRBD2 is a possible D gene (6 bases). Per the germline V gene, CDR1 is MGHRA and CDR2 is YSYEKL. The CDR3 has 14 residues. V shed 1 base and J shed 3 bases, with 10 bases lying between them. The CDR3 loop reads CASSQAGTGYEQYF. The CDR3 DNA follows: TGCGCCAGCAGCCAAGCGGGGACTGGCTACGAGCAGTACTTC.

V usage is TRBV29-1 and J usage is TRBJ2-7, with a possible D match to TRBD1 (6 bases). The CDR3 sequence is 12 residues long. Per the germline V gene, CDR1 is SQVTM and CDR2 is ANQGSEA. The V and J ends lost 3 bases and 3 bases respectively, with 9 bases between them. In DNA, the CDR3 is TGCAGCGTTGAGGGGGCGCTCTACGAGCAGTACTTC. Translated, it gives CSVEGALYEQYF.

CDR3 nucleotides: TGTGCCAGCACCGGGACAGGGACTAACTACGAGCAGTACTTC. It translates to CASTGTGTNYEQYF. The chain links TRBV27 to TRBJ2-7, with 9 nucleotides matching TRBD1. Germline-derived CDR1 and CDR2 are MNHEY and SMNVEV (reference sequence). V lost 7 bases and J lost 3; bases outside the gene matches: 7. The CDR3 extends over 14 amino acids.

The sample holds one count of this clone. The chain recombines TRBV28 with TRBJ2-2; a weak D match, TRBD1 (5 bases). The CDR3 sequence is 15 residues long. CDR1 and CDR2 (germline): MDHEN, SYDVKM. V was pared by 3 bases and J by 5 bases, with 13 bases between. CDR3 coding DNA: TGTGCCAGCAGTTTTGGACACCCGAGAACCGGGGAGCTGTTTTTT. It encodes CASSFGHPRTGELFF.